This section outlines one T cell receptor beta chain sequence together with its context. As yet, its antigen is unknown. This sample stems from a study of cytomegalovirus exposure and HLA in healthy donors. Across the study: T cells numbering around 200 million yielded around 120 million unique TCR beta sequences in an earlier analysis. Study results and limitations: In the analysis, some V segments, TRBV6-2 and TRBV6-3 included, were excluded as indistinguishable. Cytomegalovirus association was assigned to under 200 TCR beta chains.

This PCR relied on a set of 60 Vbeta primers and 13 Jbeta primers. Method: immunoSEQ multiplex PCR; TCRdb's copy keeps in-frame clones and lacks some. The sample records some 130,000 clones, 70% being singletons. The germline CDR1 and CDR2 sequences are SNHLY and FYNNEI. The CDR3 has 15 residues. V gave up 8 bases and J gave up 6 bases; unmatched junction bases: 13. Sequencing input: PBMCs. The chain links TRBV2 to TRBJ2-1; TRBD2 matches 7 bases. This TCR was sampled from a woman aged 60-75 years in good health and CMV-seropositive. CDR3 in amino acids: CASDGTSVGTNEQFF. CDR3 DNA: TGTGCCAGCGACGGAACTAGCGTAGGGACCAATGAGCAGTTCTTC.